This is a list of T cell receptor beta chains from one sample in a study of cytomegalovirus exposure and HLA in healthy donors. Generated by immunoSEQ multiplex PCR, the TCRdb table keeps only in-frame clones and is missing some. The data show some 130,000 clones, 80% seen once. Sequencing was performed on PBMCs. These receptors were collected from a male donor in good health and CMV-seronegative. CDR3s include the opening cysteine and the closing phenylalanine or tryptophan. A D gene is named only where the DNA matches it firmly. Clone size is stated in some rows and not others, as once, few, many or a class when expanded.

CDR3: CSASRDGAGGAFF; DNA: TGCAGCGCCTCCCGGGACGGGGCGGGGGGAGCTTTCTTT; size: .; J: TRBJ1-1; length: 13; V: TRBV29-1; D: .
CDR3: CASGLEGDPKVYEQYF; DNA: TGCGCCAGCGGCCTCGAGGGGGACCCCAAGGTTTACGAGCAGTACTTC; size: .; J: TRBJ2-7; length: 16; V: TRBV4-1; D: .
CDR3: CASSPHSGGGTDTQYF; DNA: TGTGCCAGCAGCCCACATAGCGGGGGTGGGACAGATACGCAGTATTTT; size: once; J: TRBJ2-3; length: 16; V: TRBV7-2; D: TRBD2
CDR3: CASTLKAPGRNQPQHF; DNA: TGTGCCAGTACCCTCAAGGCCCCTGGGAGGAATCAGCCCCAGCATTTT; size: few; J: TRBJ1-5; length: 16; V: TRBV19; D: .
CDR3: CASSGPQDTEAFF; DNA: TGTGCCAGCAGCGGCCCACAGGACACTGAAGCTTTCTTT; size: .; J: TRBJ1-1; length: 13; V: TRBV9; D: .
CDR3: CASSSGQGAYNEQFF; DNA: TGTGCCAGCAGTTCCGGACAGGGGGCCTACAATGAGCAGTTCTTC; size: .; J: TRBJ2-1; length: 15; V: TRBV28; D: TRBD1
CDR3: CASSTSGTGFWTNEKLFF; DNA: TGTGCCAGTAGTACTAGCGGAACAGGGTTTTGGACTAATGAAAAACTGTTTTTT; size: few; J: TRBJ1-4; length: 18; V: TRBV19; D: .
CDR3: CASRQSGSLYEQYF; DNA: TGTGCCAGCAGACAGAGCGGGAGCCTATACGAGCAGTACTTC; size: .; J: TRBJ2-7; length: 14; V: TRBV7-9; D: TRBD2
CDR3: CATSITPEREIPKNSQYF; DNA: TGTGCCACCAGCATAACCCCCGAACGGGAAATACCCAAAAACAGTCAGTACTTC; size: .; J: TRBJ2-4; length: 18; V: TRBV15; D: .
CDR3: CASSPPTAPYEQYF; DNA: TGTGCCAGCTCACCACCAACAGCACCCTACGAGCAGTACTTC; size: .; J: TRBJ2-7; length: 14; V: TRBV18; D: .
CDR3: CASSLQGSSYGYTF; DNA: TGTGCCAGCAGCTTACAGGGTTCGAGCTATGGCTACACCTTC; size: once; J: TRBJ1-2; length: 14; V: TRBV7-2; D: .
CDR3: CASSTIGARTEAFF; DNA: TGTGCCAGCAGCACGATAGGGGCCCGGACTGAAGCTTTCTTT; size: .; J: TRBJ1-1; length: 14; V: TRBV21-1; D: .
CDR3: CASSVESGGSQPQHF; DNA: TGTGCCAGCAGCGTAGAGTCCGGAGGGAGTCAGCCCCAGCATTTT; size: .; J: TRBJ1-5; length: 15; V: TRBV9; D: .
CDR3: CAWSEGVGYTF; DNA: TGTGCCTGGAGTGAGGGGGTTGGCTACACCTTC; size: .; J: TRBJ1-2; length: 11; V: TRBV30; D: .
CDR3: CASSEGRAEAFF; DNA: TGCGCCAGCAGTGAAGGGCGGGCCGAAGCTTTCTTT; size: .; J: TRBJ1-1; length: 12; V: TRBV10-2; D: .
CDR3: CASTEGPIYEQYF; DNA: TGTGCCAGCACCGAGGGCCCGATCTACGAGCAGTACTTC; size: .; J: TRBJ2-7; length: 13; V: TRBV11-2; D: .
CDR3: CASSDWSGGPDTGELFF; DNA: TGTGCCAGCAGTGATTGGTCGGGGGGGCCGGACACCGGGGAGCTGTTTTTT; size: .; J: TRBJ2-2; length: 17; V: TRBV28; D: TRBD2
CDR3: CASSLTGGGNEQYF; DNA: TGTGCCAGCAGTTTGACAGGGGGGGGGAACGAGCAGTACTTC; size: .; J: TRBJ2-7; length: 14; V: TRBV6-6; D: TRBD1
CDR3: CASSESGGATDTQYF; DNA: TGCGCCAGCAGTGAGTCGGGGGGGGCAACAGATACGCAGTATTTT; size: .; J: TRBJ2-3; length: 15; V: TRBV10-1; D: .
CDR3: CASSPGGPEAFF; DNA: TGCGCCAGCAGCCCCGGCGGCCCTGAAGCTTTCTTT; size: .; J: TRBJ1-1; length: 12; V: TRBV4-1; D: .
CDR3: CASSQRDTSTRQYF; DNA: TGCGCCAGCAGCCAACGGGACACTTCTACGAGGCAGTACTTC; size: .; J: TRBJ2-7; length: 14; V: TRBV10-2; D: .
CDR3: CASSLDRTDTQYF; DNA: TGTGCCAGCAGCTTGGATCGGACAGATACGCAGTATTTT; size: .; J: TRBJ2-3; length: 13; V: TRBV5-6; D: .
CDR3: CASSDPGGSYEQYF; DNA: TGTGCCAGCAGTGATCCAGGGGGCTCCTACGAGCAGTACTTC; size: .; J: TRBJ2-7; length: 14; V: TRBV2; D: TRBD1